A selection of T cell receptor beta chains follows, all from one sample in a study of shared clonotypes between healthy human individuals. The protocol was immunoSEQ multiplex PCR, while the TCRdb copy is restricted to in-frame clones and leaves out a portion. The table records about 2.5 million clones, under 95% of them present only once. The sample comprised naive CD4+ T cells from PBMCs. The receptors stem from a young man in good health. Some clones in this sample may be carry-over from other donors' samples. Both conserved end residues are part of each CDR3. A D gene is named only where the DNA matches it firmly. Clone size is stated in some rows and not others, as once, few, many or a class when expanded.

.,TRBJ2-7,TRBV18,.,CASSTEDFYEQYF,TGTGCCAGCTCCACAGAGGATTTCTACGAGCAGTACTTC
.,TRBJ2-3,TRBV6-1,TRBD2,CASSGTSGRVTDTQYF,TGTGCCAGCAGTGGGACTAGCGGGAGGGTCACAGATACGCAGTATTTT
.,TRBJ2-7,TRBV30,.,CAWSALSSGQYF,TGTGCCTGGAGTGCCCTTTCCTCGGGGCAGTACTTC
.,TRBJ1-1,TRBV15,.,CATSRDLGLTTEAFF,TGTGCCACCAGCAGAGATCTGGGGTTGACCACTGAAGCTTTCTTT
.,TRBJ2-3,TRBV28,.,CASRLTAPDTQYF,TGTGCCAGCAGGCTCACTGCCCCAGATACGCAGTATTTT
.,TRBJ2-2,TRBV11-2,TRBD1,CASSSPTGVGVGTGELFF,TGTGCCAGCAGCTCCCCGACAGGGGTGGGTGTAGGAACCGGGGAGCTGTTTTTT
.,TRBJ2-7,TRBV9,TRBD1,CASSVGQGVDEQYF,TGTGCCAGCAGCGTAGGGCAGGGGGTCGACGAGCAGTACTTC
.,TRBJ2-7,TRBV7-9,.,CASSLAPQLQYF,TGTGCCAGCAGCTTAGCGCCCCAGCTGCAGTACTTC
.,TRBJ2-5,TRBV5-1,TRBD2,CASSFLAGGPQTQYF,TGCGCCAGCAGCTTCCTAGCGGGAGGGCCGCAAACCCAGTACTTC
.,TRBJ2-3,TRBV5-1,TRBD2,CASSLLAGSPDTQYF,TGCGCCAGCAGCCTCCTAGCGGGATCACCAGATACGCAGTATTTT
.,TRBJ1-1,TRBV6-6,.,CASTKTSGTEAFF,TGTGCCAGCACCAAAACTAGCGGCACTGAAGCTTTCTTT
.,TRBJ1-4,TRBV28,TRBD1,CASSSGTGGEKLFF,TGTGCCAGCAGTAGCGGGACAGGGGGTGAAAAACTGTTTTTT
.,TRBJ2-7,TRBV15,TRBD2,CATSRGGGSAYEQYF,TGTGCCACCAGCAGAGGAGGCGGGAGTGCCTACGAGCAGTACTTC
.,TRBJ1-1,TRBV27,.,CASSLSQGLGDAEAFF,TGTGCCAGCAGTTTATCCCAGGGTCTGGGGGACGCTGAAGCTTTCTTT
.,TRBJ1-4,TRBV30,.,CAWSVKAGLGEKLFF,TGTGCCTGGAGTGTAAAGGCGGGCTTGGGTGAAAAACTGTTTTTT
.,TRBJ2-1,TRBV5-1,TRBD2,CASSFLGGLAGEGEQFF,TGCGCCAGCAGCTTCCTGGGGGGACTAGCGGGAGAGGGTGAGCAGTTCTTC
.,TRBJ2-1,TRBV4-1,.,CASSPGGSVRPRVF,TGCGCCAGCAGCCCCGGTGGTAGCGTGAGGCCTAGGGTCTTC
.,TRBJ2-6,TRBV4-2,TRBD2,CASSQALTGGGSGANVLTF,TGTGCCAGCAGCCAAGCCCTTACGGGGGGGGGCTCTGGGGCCAACGTCCTGACTTTC
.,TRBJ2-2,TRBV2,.,CASIPRTSTGELFF,TGTGCCAGCATTCCCCGGACAAGCACCGGGGAGCTGTTTTTT
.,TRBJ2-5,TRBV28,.,CASSFRQETQYF,TGTGCCAGCAGTTTCCGACAAGAGACCCAGTACTTC
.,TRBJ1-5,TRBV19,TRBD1,CASSSDRDQPQHF,TGTGCCAGTAGCTCAGACAGGGATCAGCCCCAGCATTTT
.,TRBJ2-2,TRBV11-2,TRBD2,CASSLGLAGRAGELFF,TGTGCCAGCAGCCTAGGACTAGCGGGGAGGGCAGGGGAGCTGTTTTTT
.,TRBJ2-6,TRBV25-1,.,CASSPSKSGANVLTF,TGTGCCAGCAGTCCATCCAAGTCTGGGGCCAACGTCCTGACTTTC
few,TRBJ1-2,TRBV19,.,CASSRQAYYGYTF,TGTGCCAGTAGTAGACAGGCTTACTATGGCTACACCTTC
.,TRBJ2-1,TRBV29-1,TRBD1,CSVGQGVPNEQFF,TGCAGCGTCGGACAGGGGGTCCCTAATGAGCAGTTCTTC
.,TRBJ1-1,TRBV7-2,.,CASSLDRGKAFF,TGTGCCAGCAGCCTGGATAGGGGTAAAGCTTTCTTT
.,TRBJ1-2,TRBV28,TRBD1,CASKSRDRYLYRYTF,TGTGCCAGCAAATCTCGGGACAGATACCTCTATCGCTACACCTTC
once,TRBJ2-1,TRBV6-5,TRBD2,CASSFQLAGSFNEQFF,TGTGCCAGCAGTTTCCAGCTAGCGGGATCCTTCAATGAGCAGTTCTTC
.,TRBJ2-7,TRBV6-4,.,CASSDLKSYEQYF,TGTGCCAGCAGTGATCTGAAATCCTACGAGCAGTACTTC
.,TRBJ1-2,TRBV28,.,CASTPGGLRVGYGYTF,TGTGCCAGCACCCCCGGGGGACTGCGGGTAGGGTATGGCTACACCTTC
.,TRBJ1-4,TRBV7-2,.,CASSRIATNEKLFF,TGTGCCAGCAGCCGGATTGCAACTAATGAAAAACTGTTTTTT
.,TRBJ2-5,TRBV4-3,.,CASSQDRGSYQETQYF,TGCGCCAGCAGCCAAGATCGGGGATCGTACCAAGAGACCCAGTACTTC
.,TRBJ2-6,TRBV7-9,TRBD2,CASSLGSGTSGANVLTF,TGTGCCAGCAGCCTCGGTAGCGGGACCTCTGGGGCCAACGTCCTGACTTTC
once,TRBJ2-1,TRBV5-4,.,CASSLVGYEQFF,TGTGCCAGCAGCTTAGTTGGGTATGAGCAGTTCTTC
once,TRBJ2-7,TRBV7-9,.,CASALGALSYEQYF,TGTGCCAGCGCCCTCGGGGCCCTCTCCTACGAGCAGTACTTC
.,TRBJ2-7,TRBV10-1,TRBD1,CASSDGTGGYEQYF,TGCGCCAGCAGCGACGGGACAGGGGGCTACGAGCAGTACTTC
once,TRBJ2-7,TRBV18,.,CASSPRVPSNIMHEQYF,TGTGCCAGCTCACCCCGGGTCCCCTCAAATATCATGCACGAGCAGTACTTC
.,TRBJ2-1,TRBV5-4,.,CASTREFMGVGAVYNEQFF,TGTGCCAGCACGAGGGAGTTTATGGGGGTGGGAGCAGTCTACAATGAGCAGTTCTTC
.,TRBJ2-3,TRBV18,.,CASSLHGRSRSSTDTQYF,TGTGCCAGCTCGCTCCATGGACGGTCCAGATCTAGCACAGATACGCAGTATTTT